Listed here are 25 T cell receptor beta chains from one sample, sequenced in a study of blood T cell repertoires in COVID-19. TCRdb's copy holds only in-frame clones and misses some; the assay was immunoSEQ multiplex PCR. The table lists about 480,000 clones, roughly 89% of them singletons. The sequencing sample was made of peripheral blood. Every receptor here comes from a woman aged 50 to 65 with COVID-19, enrolled during active disease.

The chain combines TRBV4-2 with TRBJ2-7; 7 positions match TRBD2. Germline V gene lookup returns CDR1 LGHNA and CDR2 YNFKEQ. The CDR3 contains 16 residues. The V segment lost 4 bases and the J segment 3 bases; nucleotides outside the gene matches: 12. In DNA, the CDR3 is TGTGCCAGCAGCCGAACTATCCCTGGGGGGGACTACGAGCAGTACTTC. Translated: CASSRTIPGGDYEQYF.

The rearrangement joins TRBV28 to TRBJ2-1; TRBD2 is a possible D gene (7 bases). The V and J ends lost 10 bases and 9 bases respectively, with 16 bases between them. The CDR3 contains 12 residues. Germline CDR1 MDHEN, CDR2 SYDVKM. CDR3 sequence reads: CATRGAGFEQFF. The CDR3 nucleotides read TGTGCCACTCGGGGGGCAGGGTTTGAGCAGTTCTTC.

The V call is TRBV19, the J call TRBJ2-3; TRBD2 agrees at 8 bases. Unmatched junction bases numbered 5, after V lost 4 bases and J lost 2 bases. There are 15 residues in the CDR3. Germline CDR1 reads LNHDA; CDR2 reads SQIVND (reference sequence). CDR3 DNA: TGTGCCAGTAGTAATGCGCGGGGGGTCACAGATACGCAGTATTTT. As protein: CASSNARGVTDTQYF.

The rearrangement joins TRBV30 to TRBJ1-1; 8 bases map to TRBD1. Germline V gene sequence: CDR1 GTSNPN, CDR2 SVGIG (reference sequence). The V gene end was trimmed by 6 bases and the J gene end by 10 bases; junction bases not matched to a gene: 13. This CDR3 region has 13 residues. CDR3 sequence (DNA): TGTGCCTGCCAACCCCGGGGACAGGAAGGAGCTTTCTTT. Translated, it gives CACQPRGQEGAFF.

J is TRBJ2-2 and V is TRBV9, with TRBD1 matching over 7 bases. The CDR3 loop spans 13 amino acids. CDR1 and CDR2 from the germline V gene are SGDLS and YYNGEE. Trimming removed 4 bases from V and 6 bases from J; junction bases left unmatched: 3. The CDR3 DNA reads as TGTGCCAGCAGCAACAGGGGATCCGGGGAGCTGTTTTTT. This translates into CASSNRGSGELFF. The full variable domain, completed using reference TRBV9 and TRBJ2-2, is DSGVTQTPKHLITATGQRVTLRCSPRSGDLSVYWYQQSLDQGLQFLIQYYNGEERAKGNILERFSAQQFPDLHSELNLSSLELGDSALYFCASSNRGSGELFFGEGSRLTVL.

As concerns this clone: This sample includes further DNA sequences coding for the same CDR3. The CDR3 sequence: CASSLQGENTEAFF. The CDR3 DNA reads as TGTGCCAGCTCACTACAGGGGGAGAACACTGAAGCTTTCTTT. The chain is built from TRBV18 and TRBJ1-1; TRBD1 matches at 8 bases. This CDR3 is built from 14 residues. Germline V gives CDR1 KGHSH, CDR2 LQKENI. Trimming removed 4 bases from V and 1 base from J; junction bases left unmatched: 2.

CDR3 sequence: CSVLKTGHEKLFF. CDR3 coding DNA: TGCAGCGTTCTTAAGACAGGCCATGAAAAACTGTTTTTT. The rearrangement joins TRBV29-1 to TRBJ1-4; maybe TRBD1 (6 bases). V gave up 5 bases and J gave up 6 bases, with 13 bases separating them. Germline assignment: CDR1 SQVTM and CDR2 ANQGSEA. CDR3 length: 13 residues.

The rearrangement joins TRBV6-6 to TRBJ2-7, with unresolved D. CDR3 length equals 15 residues. The V and J ends lost 6 bases and 0 bases respectively, with 15 bases between them. CDR1 MNHNY and CDR2 SVGAGI come from the germline V gene (reference sequence). CDR3 nucleotide sequence: TGTGCCAGCAGGTCCGGTGGAGTAGCCTCCTACGAGCAGTACTTC. It encodes CASRSGGVASYEQYF.

The chain couples TRBV19 to TRBJ2-5, with 9 positions matching TRBD2. CDR1 and CDR2 from the germline V gene are LNHDA and SQIVND (reference sequence). The trim removed 3 bases at V and 5 bases at J, leaving 7 bases unmatched. This CDR3 spans 15 amino acids. In DNA, the CDR3 is TGTGCCAGTAGTATGGGTAGCGGGGGAGGGGAGACCCAGTACTTC. It codes for CASSMGSGGGETQYF.

Only one count was recorded for this clone. The chain is built from TRBV27 and TRBJ2-3; the match to TRBD1 covers 8 bases. Germline V gives CDR1 MNHEY, CDR2 SMNVEV (reference sequence). V shed 4 bases, J shed 5 bases, and the junction held 2 bases outside the gene matches. The CDR3 spans 13 residues. CDR3 nucleotides: TGTGCCAGCAGTTCCGACAGGGGAGATACGCAGTATTTT. Translating gives CASSSDRGDTQYF.

The J gene is TRBJ2-2, the V gene TRBV6-1, with 9 bases lining up with TRBD1. With V trimmed by 3 bases and J by 3 bases, 2 bases remained unmatched. Germline V lookup: CDR1 MNHNS, CDR2 SASEGT. The CDR3 sequence is 15 residues long. CDR3 protein: CASSEGQGYTGELFF. CDR3 nucleotides: TGTGCCAGCAGTGAGGGACAGGGTTACACCGGGGAGCTGTTTTTT.

The chain combines TRBV24-1 with TRBJ2-3, with 7 bases aligning to TRBD1. Per germline, CDR1 KGHDR and CDR2 SFDVKD. V was clipped by 7 bases and J by 2 bases; unmatched bases: 5. The CDR3 runs to 14 residues. The DNA for the CDR3 is TGTGCCACCAGCCCGGGACAGTTCACAGATACGCAGTATTTT. This gives the protein CATSPGQFTDTQYF.

The V and J genes are TRBV13 and TRBJ2-2; 8 nucleotides agree with TRBD2. The CDR3 extends over 16 amino acids. V gave up 1 base and J gave up 4 bases; unmatched junction bases: 5. Germline assignment: CDR1 PRHDT and CDR2 FYEKMQ (reference sequence). The CDR3 reads CASSLEGLVITGELFF. CDR3 nucleotide sequence: TGTGCCAGCAGCTTAGAGGGACTAGTTATCACCGGGGAGCTGTTTTTT.

The chain couples TRBV6-1 to TRBJ1-3; a possible D gene is TRBD1 (6 bases). Trimming removed 4 bases at V and 4 bases at J, with 17 bases between. Germline CDR1 is MNHNS and CDR2 is SASEGT. This CDR3 has 16 amino acids. CDR3 DNA sequence: TGTGCCAGCAGTGTAGTAGGGGGTGGCCGAGGAAACACCATATATTTT. This gives the protein CASSVVGGGRGNTIYF.

The CDR3 region is CASSHITGEGDEQFF. CDR3 nucleotides: TGTGCCAGCAGTCATATAACAGGGGAAGGGGATGAGCAGTTCTTC. The chain has TRBV2 and TRBJ2-1; 7 positions match TRBD1. Germline values: CDR1 SNHLY, CDR2 FYNNEI. The CDR3 length is 15 residues. Trimming cost V 5 bases and J 8 bases; bases outside gene matches: 12.

The V and J genes are TRBV12-3 or TRBV12-4 and TRBJ1-1; D ambiguous. The CDR3 is 13 amino acids. The germline V and J ends were trimmed by 3 bases and 7 bases, with 12 bases remaining between them. The CDR3 nucleotides are TGTGCCAGCAGTTTGCGGTTGGGGAGTGAAGCTTTCTTT. Protein sequence: CASSLRLGSEAFF.

This clone was seen only once. J is TRBJ2-3 and V is TRBV5-1, with TRBD2 matching 11 bases. Per the germline V gene, CDR1 is SGHRS and CDR2 is YFSETQ. The CDR3 length is 17 residues. Losses at the gene ends were 1 base for V and 6 bases for J; bases not matched to a gene: 10. CDR3 loop: CASSLTSGGRPGDTQYF. CDR3 nucleotide sequence: TGCGCCAGCAGCTTGACTAGCGGGGGTCGGCCTGGGGATACGCAGTATTTT.

The V and J genes are TRBV28 and TRBJ1-3; D is unclear. V was shortened by 3 bases and J by 5 bases, with 8 bases between the two germline ends. This CDR3 comprises 13 residues. Germline V gene data show CDR1 as MDHEN and CDR2 as SYDVKM. The CDR3 spells CASSLRGRNTIYF. DNA for the CDR3: TGTGCCAGCAGTTTGCGAGGGAGAAACACCATATATTTT.

This chain links TRBV7-9 with TRBJ1-2, with 9 bases matching TRBD1. Germline V CDR1 and CDR2: SEHNR, FQNEAQ (reference sequence). V shed 6 bases, J shed 6 bases, and the junction held 5 bases outside the gene matches. The CDR3 sequence is 13 residues long. CDR3 sequence: CASSSDRGHGYTF. The CDR3 DNA reads TGTGCCAGCAGTTCGGACAGGGGCCATGGCTACACCTTC.

This chain joins TRBV7-9 and TRBJ2-1; D ambiguous. Trimming shortened V by 1 base and J by 9 bases, and 7 bases separated the two germline ends. The CDR3 sequence is 12 residues long. The germline V gene has CDR1 SEHNR and CDR2 FQNEAQ (reference sequence). CDR3 nucleotide sequence: TGTGCCAGCAGCTTAGGGCTGGCTGAGCAGTTCTTC. Protein product: CASSLGLAEQFF. The complete variable domain, with remaining parts taken from reference TRBV7-9 and TRBJ2-1, reads DTGVSQNPRHKITKRGQNVTFRCDPISEHNRLYWYRQTLGQGPEFLTYFQNEAQLEKSRLLSDRFSAERPKGSFSTLEIQRTEQGDSAMYLCASSLGLAEQFFGPGTRLTVL.

The J gene is TRBJ1-1, the V gene TRBV6-5, with D possibly being TRBD1 (6 bases). The V gene lost 10 bases and the J gene lost 1 base, with 16 bases spanning the gap. Germline V lookup: CDR1 MNHEY, CDR2 SVGAGI. There are 14 residues in the CDR3. CDR3 bases: TGTGCCACGGTGTGGGCAGGGGAGAACACTGAAGCTTTCTTT. This translates into CATVWAGENTEAFF.

This clone was picked up one time. The rearrangement uses TRBV25-1 and TRBJ2-5; D might be TRBD2 (6 bases). V was shortened by 10 bases and J by 4 bases, with 19 bases between the two germline ends. The CDR3 loop spans 14 amino acids. CDR1 is MGHDK, CDR2 SYGVNS, per germline. The CDR3 DNA reads as TGTGCCACCGCGGGGTCAGGGAGTCGAGAGACCCAGTACTTC. It translates to CATAGSGSRETQYF.

The chain uses TRBV10-3 and TRBJ1-1, with TRBD1 as a possible D gene (6 bases). The CDR3 is 13 residues long. V lost 10 bases and J 9 bases, leaving 21 bases between the germline ends. From germline, CDR1 is ENHRY and CDR2 SYGVKD. The CDR3 here is CATRGAEHPKAFF. CDR3 DNA: TGTGCCACCCGGGGGGCGGAACACCCTAAAGCTTTCTTT.

The chain carries TRBV5-1 and TRBJ2-3; D unresolved. There are 13 residues in the CDR3. The V gene's germline CDR1 is SGHRS and CDR2 YFSETQ. Trimming took 0 bases from V and 0 from J, leaving 2 bases between them. CDR3 in DNA: TGCGCCAGCAGCTTGGCGAGCACAGATACGCAGTATTTT. Protein: CASSLASTDTQYF. Full variable domain (outside the CDR3, taken from reference TRBV5-1 and TRBJ2-3): KAGVTQTPRYLIKTRGQQVTLSCSPISGHRSVSWYQQTPGQGLQFLFEYFSETQRNKGNFPGRFSGRQFSNSRSEMNVSTLELGDSALYLCASSLASTDTQYFGPGTRLTVL.

This chain joins TRBV11-2 and TRBJ1-4; D unclear. This CDR3 is 14 amino acids long. Germline lookup yields CDR1 SGHAT and CDR2 FQNNGV. Trimming left V 0 bases short and J 4 bases short, with 6 bases between. The CDR3 here is CASSLEGSNEKLFF. CDR3 nucleotides: TGTGCCAGCAGCTTAGAAGGGAGTAATGAAAAACTGTTTTTT.